The 2 T cell receptor beta chains below were found in one sample sequenced in a study of identical twins. TCRdb processed the 5' RACE reads anew with MiXCR; each CDR3 protein has one entry. The sample gives 640,000 or so distinct CDR3 sequences, roughly 6% of which show up once; 1.5% to 2% is in the top ten. The specimen sequenced was naive T cells sorted from blood. These receptor sequences come from a man aged 18-30 years in good health.

The chain joins TRBV15 to TRBJ1-1, with D hard to call. The germline gives CDR1 LNHNV, CDR2 YYDKDF (reference sequence). The CDR3 is 16 residues long. Trimming removed 1 base from V and 5 bases from J, with 17 bases in between. The CDR3 loop reads CATSRAPGVVGTEAFF. The CDR3 nucleotides are TGTGCCACCAGCAGAGCTCCCGGGGTTGTTGGTACTGAAGCTTTCTTT.

In this sample, this clonotype turned up a few times. The chain has TRBV9 and TRBJ2-5, with a possible D match to TRBD2 (5 bases). The CDR3 loop spans 13 amino acids. Per germline, CDR1 SGDLS and CDR2 YYNGEE. V gave up 4 bases and J gave up 4 bases, with 11 bases separating them. CDR3 DNA: TGTGCCAGCAGCCCAGAGGGTGTAGAGACCCAGTACTTC. This translates into CASSPEGVETQYF. Full variable domain (rest looked up from reference TRBV9 and TRBJ2-5): DSGVTQTPKHLITATGQRVTLRCSPRSGDLSVYWYQQSLDQGLQFLIQYYNGEERAKGNILERFSAQQFPDLHSELNLSSLELGDSALYFCASSPEGVETQYFGPGTRLLVL.